Below, 20 T cell receptor beta chains from the same sample are listed, as sequenced in a study of blood T cell repertoires in COVID-19. Assay: immunoSEQ multiplex PCR; the TCRdb copy retains only in-frame clones and omits some. The sample includes roughly 220,000 clones, about nine tenths of them seen just once. Sequences were obtained from PBMCs or T cells enriched from blood (not recorded which). The receptors were gathered from a woman in her thirties or forties with acute COVID-19.

As DNA, the CDR3 is TGCGCCAGCAGCCAATGGGGGGTTGAGGATGAGCAGTTCTTC. Translated: CASSQWGVEDEQFF. The chain recombines TRBV4-3 with TRBJ2-1, with D possibly being TRBD2 (6 bases). V lost 2 bases, J lost 8 bases, and 13 bases lay in between. Germline CDR1 and CDR2: LGHNA and YSLEER. The CDR3 is made up of 14 amino acids.

The chain combines TRBV4-1 with TRBJ1-5; no reliable D call. CDR3 length: 17 amino acids. The germline gives CDR1 MGHRA, CDR2 YSYEKL. V was cut by 6 bases and J by 3 bases, with 21 bases left in between. The CDR3 bases are TGCGCCAGCAGTTCAACCCCCGGAGGGAGTGTCAATCAGCCCCAGCATTTT. It specifies CASSSTPGGSVNQPQHF.

V usage is TRBV15 and J usage is TRBJ2-5; D remains ambiguous. This CDR3 region has 14 residues. Trimming removed 1 base at V and 2 bases at J, with 8 bases between. Germline-derived CDR1 and CDR2 are LNHNV and YYDKDF (reference sequence). The CDR3 region is CATSRGLLQETQYF. The CDR3 DNA is TGTGCCACCAGCAGAGGCCTCCTACAAGAGACCCAGTACTTC.

This chain connects TRBV10-3 to TRBJ2-3, with unresolved D. The CDR3 consists of 13 residues. Germline CDR1 is ENHRY and CDR2 is SYGVKD. Trimming removed 10 bases at V and 0 bases at J, with 11 bases between. CDR3 region: CASRDISTDTQYF. DNA for the CDR3: TGTGCCAGCCGAGACATCAGCACAGATACGCAGTATTTT.

This chain uses TRBV5-5 with TRBJ2-1, with 7 nucleotides matching TRBD2. V lost 2 bases and J lost 0; bases outside the gene matches: 5. Germline V lookup: CDR1 SGHKS, CDR2 YYEKEE (reference sequence). The CDR3 has 16 residues. CDR3: CASSFGAGISYNEQFF. The CDR3 nucleotides read TGTGCCAGCAGCTTTGGAGCGGGGATCTCCTACAATGAGCAGTTCTTC.

This chain links TRBV3-1 (or the pseudogene TRBV3-2) with TRBJ1-2, with 8 bases fitting TRBD1. This CDR3 has 15 residues. Trimming removed 4 bases from V and 8 bases from J; junction bases left unmatched: 12. Germline V gene sequence: CDR1 LGHDT, CDR2 YNNKEL (reference sequence). CDR3 bases: TGTGCCAGCAGCCTCACCTCGACAGGGGTTATGGGCTACACCTTC. Translated: CASSLTSTGVMGYTF.

The CDR3 sequence is CASSPGQPDTQYF. The CDR3 nucleotides read TGTGCCAGCTCACCTGGACAGCCAGATACGCAGTATTTT. This chain connects TRBV18 to TRBJ2-3; D perhaps matches TRBD1 (6 bases). The CDR3 length is 13 residues. Germline loops: CDR1 KGHSH, CDR2 LQKENI. Trimming pared 3 bases from V and 4 bases from J, leaving 8 bases between.

This chain uses TRBV7-2 with TRBJ1-5; 12 bases align to TRBD1. The CDR3 contains 17 residues. Germline lookup yields CDR1 SGHTA and CDR2 FQGNSA. Losses at the gene ends were 2 bases for V and 6 bases for J; bases not matched to a gene: 8. Written as DNA, the CDR3 is TGTGCCAGCAGCTTAACCGGGACAGGGGGCGCAGGTCAGCCCCAGCATTTT. It translates to CASSLTGTGGAGQPQHF.

The chain employs TRBV7-2 and TRBJ2-1; TRBD2 aligns across 8 bases. The germline V gene encodes CDR1 SGHTA and CDR2 FQGNSA. The CDR3 consists of 16 residues. J gave up 2 bases and V 7 bases, and 10 bases lay outside the gene matches. The CDR3 bases are TGTGCCAGCAAGGCGGGGGGAGACTACACCTACAATGAGCAGTTCTTC. Its protein product is CASKAGGDYTYNEQFF.

This clone was found once. V gene TRBV19 combines with J gene TRBJ2-1; TRBD2 might be the D (6 bases). Germline CDR1 and CDR2: LNHDA and SQIVND (reference sequence). Trimming shortened V by 5 bases and J by 6 bases, and 11 bases separated the two germline ends. CDR3 length: 13 residues. The CDR3 protein is CASSSSTSNEQFF. The CDR3 coding sequence is TGTGCCAGTAGTTCTTCGACTAGCAATGAGCAGTTCTTC. Complete variable domain (other parts from reference TRBV19 and TRBJ2-1): DGGITQSPKYLFRKEGQNVTLSCEQNLNHDAMYWYRQDPGQGLRLIYYSQIVNDFQKGDIAEGYSVSREKKESFPLTVTSAQKNPTAFYLCASSSSTSNEQFFGPGTRLTVL.

This chain links TRBV7-8 with TRBJ1-2, with D unresolved. V shed 4 bases and J shed 4 bases, with 19 bases lying between them. Germline CDR1 reads SGHVS; CDR2 reads FQNEAQ. CDR3 length equals 16 residues. This chain's CDR3 is CASSSRSGPAVYGYTF. CDR3 sequence (DNA): TGTGCCAGCAGCTCCAGGTCAGGTCCCGCAGTCTATGGCTACACCTTC.

The chain is built from TRBV6-5 and TRBJ1-4, with D possibly matching TRBD1 (5 bases). Germline lookup yields CDR1 MNHEY and CDR2 SVGAGI. Trimming left V 0 bases short and J 7 bases short, with 12 bases between. The CDR3 length is 15 residues. The CDR3 nucleotides are TGTGCCAGCAGTTACTCCTCTGGGGCGGCTGAAAAACTGTTTTTT. It specifies CASSYSSGAAEKLFF.

This sequence joins TRBV15 and TRBJ2-3, with D possibly TRBD2 on 5 matching bases. The V and J ends lost 5 bases and 3 bases respectively, with 15 bases between them. The CDR3 is 15 amino acids. Germline V gene lookup returns CDR1 LNHNV and CDR2 YYDKDF (reference sequence). The CDR3 DNA follows: TGTGCCACCAGCGGAAGAGTCGGGGTAACAGATACGCAGTATTTT. This sequence encodes CATSGRVGVTDTQYF.

This clone was counted a few times. V gene TRBV6-5 combines with J gene TRBJ1-2, with 9 bases matching TRBD1. The V segment lost 5 bases and the J segment 5 bases; nucleotides outside the gene matches: 6. The length of the CDR3 is 14 residues. Germline CDR1 and CDR2: MNHEY and SVGAGI. The CDR3, as DNA: TGTGCCAGCAGTCGACAGGGGGTAGAGTATGGCTACACCTTC. Its translation is CASSRQGVEYGYTF.

The rearrangement uses TRBV19 and TRBJ1-1; no clear D gene. Germline CDR1 reads LNHDA; CDR2 reads SQIVND (reference sequence). V lost 5 bases and J 3 bases, leaving 13 bases between the germline ends. The CDR3 has 14 residues. The CDR3, as DNA: TGTGCCAGTAGTTCCCCTGGGAGCGACACTGAAGCTTTCTTT. Its protein product is CASSSPGSDTEAFF.

CDR3 sequence reads: CASSVTGASTEAFF. The CDR3, as DNA: TGTGCCAGTAGTGTGACAGGGGCCAGCACTGAAGCTTTCTTT. The V and J genes are TRBV19 and TRBJ1-1, with 8 bases fitting TRBD1. The CDR3 loop spans 14 amino acids. The germline V gene has CDR1 LNHDA and CDR2 SQIVND (reference sequence). V was pared by 5 bases and J by 4 bases, with 6 bases of the junction left unmatched.

The V gene is TRBV6-1, the J gene TRBJ1-2; the D is unclear. V was cut by 1 base and J by 6 bases, with 12 bases left in between. CDR3 length: 14 residues. CDR1 and CDR2 from the germline V gene are MNHNS and SASEGT. CDR3 DNA: TGTGCCAGCAGTGAAGGGCGGGGAATCGATGGCTACACCTTC. Its protein is CASSEGRGIDGYTF.

The rearrangement uses TRBV9 and TRBJ2-1, with 13 bases lining up with TRBD2. CDR3 size: 17 residues. Germline V gene lookup returns CDR1 SGDLS and CDR2 YYNGEE. After removal of 4 bases from V and 0 bases from J, the junction contained 4 bases not matched to a gene. CDR3 in amino acids: CASSRLAGGYSYNEQFF. The CDR3 region has the DNA TGTGCCAGCAGCCGACTAGCGGGGGGCTACTCCTACAATGAGCAGTTCTTC.

This clone occurred a few times. The chain links TRBV7-9 to TRBJ1-2; D unresolved. The V gene's germline CDR1 is SEHNR and CDR2 FQNEAQ (reference sequence). V was clipped by 3 bases and J by 0 bases, with 5 bases between them. CDR3 size: 13 residues. Here the CDR3 reads CASSFSTNYGYTF. The CDR3 DNA follows: TGTGCCAGCAGCTTTAGTACTAACTATGGCTACACCTTC.

This rearrangement joins TRBV6-5 to TRBJ2-1, with D tentatively TRBD2 (5 bases). This CDR3 has 14 residues. V shed 2 bases and J shed 8 bases, with 13 bases lying between them. Germline CDR1 MNHEY, CDR2 SVGAGI. CDR3 amino acids: CASSYRTLDDEQFF. The CDR3 DNA reads TGTGCCAGCAGTTACAGGACTCTGGACGATGAGCAGTTCTTC.